Listed below are T cell receptor beta chains from one sample, sequenced in a study of Graves' ophthalmopathy and Graves' hyperthyroidism. In TCRdb, the multiplex PCR reads were re-called with MiXCR into one record per CDR3 protein. The table lists some 350,000 distinct CDR3 sequences, 15% to 20% of them singletons. Specimen: peripheral blood. Receptors originate from an adult woman with stable Graves' hyperthyroidism. Both conserved end residues are part of each CDR3. A D gene is named only where the DNA matches it firmly. Clone size is not always given. Where it is, it says once, few, many or a class for expanded clones.

J gene	V gene	D gene	clone size	CDR3 DNA	CDR3 protein
TRBJ2-7	TRBV29-1	TRBD1	many	TGCAGCGTTAGACAGGGGGCCTCCTACGAGCAGTACTTC	CSVRQGASYEQYF
TRBJ2-5	TRBV27	NA	many	TGTGCCAGCAGTTTAGTCTACACAAGACAAGAGACCCAGTACTTC	CASSLVYTRQETQYF
TRBJ2-7	TRBV19	TRBD2	many	TGTGCCAGTAGTGCACACGGGAGGACCTACGAGCAGTACTTC	CASSAHGRTYEQYF
TRBJ1-2	TRBV20-1	NA	many	TGCAGTGCTATTTTCCGGGACACCCGAGACTATGGCTACACCTTC	CSAIFRDTRDYGYTF
TRBJ1-5	TRBV6-4	TRBD1	NA	TGTGCCAGCAGTATACAGGGGGCCCAGAATCAGCCCCAGCATTTT	CASSIQGAQNQPQHF
TRBJ2-1	TRBV10-3	NA	once	TGTGCCATTTCCCAGGGTTGGGGCGATGAGCAGTTCTTC	CAISQGWGDEQFF
TRBJ1-5	TRBV3-1	NA	many	TGTGCCAGCAGCCTAGACAGTAATTATCAGCCCCAGCATTTT	CASSLDSNYQPQHF
TRBJ2-1	TRBV30	TRBD1	few	TGTGCCTGGACCCTAACAGGGGGCGATGAGCAGTTCTTC	CAWTLTGGDEQFF
TRBJ1-1	TRBV5-1	NA	few	TGCGCCAGCAGCTTGTTGCCGAACACTGAAGCTTTCTTT	CASSLLPNTEAFF
TRBJ2-2	TRBV7-8	NA	many	TGTGCCAGCAGCTTGGGGGCGGTGACCGGGGAGCTGTTTTTT	CASSLGAVTGELFF
TRBJ1-6	TRBV28	NA	many	TGTGCCAGCAGAGCAGTGGTACCCCGAAATAATTCACCCCTCCACTTT	CASRAVVPRNNSPLHF
TRBJ1-1	TRBV10-2	NA	NA	TGCGCCAGCAGGAAGACAGCTACCGCCACTGAAGCTTTCTTT	CASRKTATATEAFF
TRBJ2-3	TRBV7-7	NA	many	TGTGCTAGCAGCTTAGCGTCGGGGTCAGATACGCAGTATTTT	CASSLASGSDTQYF
TRBJ1-1	TRBV19	TRBD1	many	TGTGCCAGTAAGGTTCCGGGACAGGGGGCGCGGACCCGTGGGACTGAAGCTTTCTTT	CASKVPGQGARTRGTEAFF
TRBJ1-2	TRBV5-4	NA	many	TGTGCCAGCAGCTCCACTTCGTGGGGCGGGAATGGCTACACCTTC	CASSSTSWGGNGYTF
TRBJ2-7	TRBV20-1	NA	many	TGCAGTGGTACGGGATTGATGGCCTACGAGCAGTACTTC	CSGTGLMAYEQYF
TRBJ2-7	TRBV28	TRBD1	many	TGTGCCAGCAGTAAAGTTGCCGGGACAGTTAATTACGAGCAGTACTTC	CASSKVAGTVNYEQYF
TRBJ2-7	TRBV2	NA	many	TGTGCCAGCAGTGAGGAGAGCTCCGGCGGAAACGAGCAGTACTTC	CASSEESSGGNEQYF
TRBJ1-5	TRBV20-1	NA	many	TGCAGTGCTAGTGGTATGGGGGGAGGCAATCAGCCCCAGCATTTT	CSASGMGGGNQPQHF
TRBJ2-7	TRBV4-1	TRBD1	many	TGCGCCAGCAGCCATCCTGGGACAGGGGGCAACGAGCAGTACTTC	CASSHPGTGGNEQYF
TRBJ2-2	TRBV12-3/TRBV12-4	NA	many	TGTGCCAGCAGTTTAACAGGGCTTAACTCCGGGGAGCTGTTTTTT	CASSLTGLNSGELFF
TRBJ1-2	TRBV18	NA	many	TGTGCCAGCTCACCGTCGACAGGACCTTATGGCTACACCTTC	CASSPSTGPYGYTF
TRBJ2-5	TRBV12-3/TRBV12-4	TRBD1	NA	TGTGCCAGCAAAATAACCCGGGACAGGGGAGAGACCCAGTACTTC	CASKITRDRGETQYF
TRBJ2-2	TRBV9	NA	few	TGTGCCAGCAGTGGGGACCCATCGAACACCGGGGAGCTGTTTTTT	CASSGDPSNTGELFF
TRBJ2-7	TRBV7-2	TRBD2	many	TGTGCCAGCAGCCTAAGGGGGCTAGCGGGAGATGAGGATTACGAGCAGTACTTC	CASSLRGLAGDEDYEQYF
TRBJ2-5	TRBV6-1	NA	many	TGTGCCAGCAGTGCTGCGAGTGGGCAGACCAAGACCCAGTACTTC	CASSAASGQTKTQYF
TRBJ2-1	TRBV4-2	NA	many	TGTGCCAGCAGCCAAGAGATTGTCAGGCAACACAATGAGCAGTTCTTC	CASSQEIVRQHNEQFF
TRBJ1-6	TRBV28	NA	many	TGTGCCAGCAGTTCTTACTTTAAAAGTTCGGGGACGAATTCACCCCTCCACTTT	CASSSYFKSSGTNSPLHF
TRBJ1-5	TRBV4-1	NA	NA	TGCGCCAGCAGCCAAGGGGCCCGGGATTGGGGCAATCAGCCCCAGCATTTT	CASSQGARDWGNQPQHF
TRBJ2-5	TRBV4-3	TRBD2	many	TGCGCCAGCAGCCAACGGTTAGCGGGAGCGGAGACCCAGTACTTC	CASSQRLAGAETQYF
TRBJ1-1	TRBV5-1	NA	many	TGCGCCAGCAGCTTGGGTGGGGATAACACTGAAGCTTTCTTT	CASSLGGDNTEAFF
TRBJ1-5	TRBV27	TRBD1	many	TGTGCCAGCAGCTCACAGGGGGCGTTACAGCCCCAGCATTTT	CASSSQGALQPQHF
TRBJ2-1	TRBV5-4	TRBD1	few	TGTGCCAGCAGCTTGCCCCCGGGACAGGGCCACAATGAGCAGTTCTTC	CASSLPPGQGHNEQFF
TRBJ2-7	TRBV13	NA	NA	TGTGCCAGCAGCCTAGGAGGTGGCAGGGTGGGATACGAGCAGTACTTC	CASSLGGGRVGYEQYF
TRBJ2-7	TRBV27	TRBD1	many	TGTGCCAGCGGAAGGGACAGTCTCCGCGAGCAGTACTTC	CASGRDSLREQYF
TRBJ1-1	TRBV12-3/TRBV12-4	TRBD1	many	TGTGCCAGCAACCGGGACAGGGGGCCTGAAGCTTTCTTT	CASNRDRGPEAFF
TRBJ1-6	TRBV28	TRBD1	many	TGTGCCAGCAGTCGGACAGGCGGAAATTCACCCCTCCACTTT	CASSRTGGNSPLHF
TRBJ2-7	TRBV28	NA	NA	TGTGCCAGTAACAATTACCCCCACGAGCAGTACTTC	CASNNYPHEQYF
TRBJ2-5	TRBV6-2/TRBV6-3	NA	many	TGTGCCAGCAGTAACCGGAGCGACCTAAGGAAGGAGACCCAGTACTTC	CASSNRSDLRKETQYF
TRBJ2-7	TRBV4-3	NA	NA	TGCGCCAGCAGCCAAGATAGAGGTAGCTTCGGCGAGCAGTACTTC	CASSQDRGSFGEQYF
TRBJ2-5	TRBV19	TRBD1	many	TGTGCCACCACGAGGCGGGGACAGGGGACGGGAGAGACCCAGTACTTC	CATTRRGQGTGETQYF
TRBJ2-7	TRBV24-1	NA	many	TGTGCCACCAGTGATAGTAGCTACGAGCAGTACTTC	CATSDSSYEQYF
TRBJ2-7	TRBV6-2/TRBV6-3	NA	NA	TGTGCCAGCAGTTCCCACGCCGGGCTCCTGGCATACGATCAGTACTTC	CASSSHAGLLAYDQYF
TRBJ2-7	TRBV6-8	NA	many	TGTGCCAGCAGTTACTCGGGGGAGCAGTACTTC	CASSYSGEQYF
TRBJ2-7	TRBV7-2	NA	NA	TGTGCCAGCAGCTTTATTTTTGACGAGCAGTACTTC	CASSFIFDEQYF
TRBJ2-7	TRBV6-1	NA	many	TGTGCCAGCACCCGTGGCTTCGGGCACGAGCAGTACTTC	CASTRGFGHEQYF
TRBJ2-7	TRBV27	TRBD1	many	TGTGCCAGCAGGCCGAGCGGGTGGGACAGGGGAGACTACGAGCAGTACTTC	CASRPSGWDRGDYEQYF
TRBJ1-3	TRBV5-1	NA	NA	TGCGCCAGCAGCTCGGGAGGCTCTGGAAACACCATATATTTT	CASSSGGSGNTIYF
TRBJ1-5	TRBV11-2	NA	NA	TGTGCCAGCAGCTTAGAAGTGACGAACAATCAGCCCCAGCATTTT	CASSLEVTNNQPQHF